These 15 T cell receptor beta chains originate from one sample sequenced in a study of CD8 T cells in Susac syndrome. With random hexamers, reverse transcription was performed on roughly 0.45 to 1 ug of RNA. One entry per CDR3 protein results from TCRdb running MiXCR on the immunoSEQ multiplex PCR reads. In the table there are hundreds of thousands of distinct CDR3 sequences, about 85% of which are singletons. Sequencing used CD8+ T cells from PBMCs. All receptors come from a human donor with multiple sclerosis.

The chain links TRBV20-1 to TRBJ2-7; TRBD1 matches 7 bases. This CDR3 spans 14 amino acids. J was trimmed by 5 bases and V by 3 bases; bases with no gene match: 10. The germline V gene has CDR1 DFQATT and CDR2 SNEGSKA (reference sequence). CDR3 in DNA: TGCAGTGCTAGCCAGACAGGGCAGGTCCACGAGCAGTACTTC. Encoded protein: CSASQTGQVHEQYF.

This chain uses TRBV12-3 or TRBV12-4 with TRBJ2-2; TRBD1 matches 8 bases. This CDR3 spans 17 amino acids. V lost 2 bases to trimming and J lost 1 base; unmatched junction nucleotides: 6. CDR3 residues: CASSLHRGLENTGELFF. Written as DNA, the CDR3 is TGTGCCAGCAGTTTACACAGGGGGTTAGAGAACACCGGGGAGCTGTTTTTT.

Only one count was recorded for this clonotype. The gene calls are TRBV27 and TRBJ2-1; possible D gene TRBD1, 6 bases. The CDR3 is 14 residues long. Trimming removed 4 bases at V and 7 bases at J, with 14 bases between. Germline assignment: CDR1 MNHEY and CDR2 SMNVEV (reference sequence). Here the CDR3 reads CASSSGAELNEQFF. The DNA of the CDR3 is TGTGCCAGCAGTTCAGGGGCCGAACTTAATGAGCAGTTCTTC.

The rearrangement uses TRBV4-1 and TRBJ1-6, with D unresolved. Looked up from germline, CDR1 is MGHRA and CDR2 is YSYEKL. The CDR3 runs 14 residues. Between the trimmed V and J ends, which lost 0 bases and 14 bases, there was a span of 14 bases. CDR3 bases: TGCGCCAGCAGCCAAGATAAAGGTCCGTGGTCCCTCCACTTT. Translation gives CASSQDKGPWSLHF.

This chain joins TRBV15 and TRBJ2-6; D remains ambiguous. Germline V lookup: CDR1 LNHNV, CDR2 YYDKDF (reference sequence). CDR3 length: 16 residues. With 0 bases removed from V and 0 bases from J, the gap between germline ends came to 6 bases. CDR3 in DNA: TGTGCCACCAGCAGAGATCACCGCTCTGGGGCCAACGTCCTGACTTTC. This translates into CATSRDHRSGANVLTF.

This clonotype showed up just once. CDR3 in amino acids: CAISDGRGPNQPQHF. CDR3 DNA sequence: TGTGCCATCAGTGATGGCAGGGGCCCTAATCAGCCCCAGCATTTT. The V gene is TRBV10-3, the J gene TRBJ1-5; D might be TRBD1 (6 bases). The CDR3 consists of 15 residues. Looked up from germline, CDR1 is ENHRY and CDR2 is SYGVKD. Deletions cut 3 bases from V and 4 bases from J, with 13 bases between.

The chain combines TRBV27 with TRBJ1-5; D ambiguous. The V end was cut by 2 bases, the J end by 2 bases, with 10 bases between. Germline-derived CDR1 and CDR2 are MNHEY and SMNVEV (reference sequence). The CDR3 length is 15 residues. CDR3 sequence reads: CASSLDRVGNQPQHF. DNA of the CDR3: TGTGCCAGCAGTTTAGATAGGGTTGGCAATCAGCCCCAGCATTTT.

The rearrangement uses TRBV7-6 and TRBJ2-1, with TRBD1 matching 8 bases. V shed 4 bases and J 2 bases; nucleotides not matched to a gene: 7. The CDR3 sequence is 16 residues long. The V gene's germline CDR1 is SGHVS and CDR2 FNYEAQ. The CDR3, as DNA: TGTGCCAGCAGCTCCGAACAGGGGGGTGCCTACAATGAGCAGTTCTTC. Translated: CASSSEQGGAYNEQFF.

The J gene is TRBJ2-1, the V gene TRBV7-9, with unresolved D. This CDR3 region has 12 residues. Trimming took off 5 bases at V and 8 bases at J, with 10 bases between the two ends. Germline V lookup: CDR1 SEHNR, CDR2 FQNEAQ (reference sequence). DNA of the CDR3: TGTGCCAGCAGCCACGTCCCATATGAGCAGTTCTTC. This encodes CASSHVPYEQFF.

This clonotype was observed a single time. V is TRBV7-9 and J is TRBJ2-7; 7 positions match TRBD1. The CDR3 has 16 residues. The germline gives CDR1 SEHNR, CDR2 FQNEAQ (reference sequence). V trimming: 5 bases; J trimming: 0 bases; junction bases outside the gene matches: 10. The CDR3 nucleotides are TGTGCCAGCAGCCTACGGGACAGCATTAACTCCTACGAGCAGTACTTC. Translating it yields CASSLRDSINSYEQYF.

The chain uses TRBV28 and TRBJ1-5, with D possibly matching TRBD1 (5 bases). With 7 bases removed from V and 7 bases from J, the gap between germline ends came to 17 bases. CDR3 length equals 14 residues. Germline-derived CDR1 and CDR2 are MDHEN and SYDVKM. The CDR3 DNA is TGTGCCAGCACCGAGCAGGGCCTAGACCAGCCCCAGCATTTT. This translates into CASTEQGLDQPQHF.

The rearrangement links TRBV6-4 to TRBJ2-1; D call uncertain. Germline V CDR1 and CDR2: MRHNA, SNTAGT. The length of the CDR3 is 13 residues. V lost 0 bases to trimming and J lost 11 bases, with 11 bases between them. CDR3 DNA: TGTGCCAGCAGTGACTCCCCATCAACCAAGCAGTTCTTC. It is translated as CASSDSPSTKQFF.

The chain combines TRBV19 with TRBJ1-5; 10 nucleotides agree with TRBD1. This CDR3 spans 15 amino acids. Germline V gives CDR1 LNHDA, CDR2 SQIVND (reference sequence). The trim removed 7 bases at V and 6 bases at J, leaving 9 bases unmatched. The CDR3 DNA sequence: TGTGCCAGTACCGAGACAGGGGGCGGGGGTCAGCCCCAGCATTTT. Encoded protein: CASTETGGGGQPQHF.

The chain couples TRBV16 to TRBJ1-1; D unclear. Deletions cut 0 bases from V and 2 bases from J, with 10 bases between. CDR1 is KGHSY, CDR2 FQNENV, per germline. The CDR3 sequence is 15 residues long. As DNA, the CDR3 is TGTGCCAGCAGCCAATCGAGAACACTTAACACTGAAGCTTTCTTT. Protein: CASSQSRTLNTEAFF.

This clonotype was recorded a few times. The V gene is TRBV27, the J gene TRBJ2-7; the match to TRBD1 covers 11 bases. The CDR3 contains 15 residues. Germline V gene sequence: CDR1 MNHEY, CDR2 SMNVEV (reference sequence). With 7 bases clipped from V and 1 base from J, the junction kept 6 bases outside the gene matches. In DNA, the CDR3 is TGTGCCAGCAACTCGGACAGGGGGCTTTCCTACGAGCAGTACTTC. It is translated as CASNSDRGLSYEQYF.